One sample yielded the 2 T cell receptor beta chains listed below, sequenced in a study of T-cell reconstitution after alpha-beta-depleted transplantation in children. TCRbeta library preparation incorporated unique molecular identifiers. TCRdb independently ran MiXCR on the PCR reads; one entry per CDR3 protein. The sample contains about 900,000 distinct CDR3 sequences, under 30% of which appear only once. The sequencing here drew on PBMCs, mostly from graft donor cells, taken 360 days after TCRalphabeta/CD19-depleted stem cell transplant. All receptors derive from a boy less than two years old who had a stem cell transplant for SCID, so the T cells may come from the graft donor.

This rearrangement joins TRBV4-1 to TRBJ1-2; tentative D call: TRBD1 (5 bases). The CDR3 is 15 amino acids. Trimming removed 1 base from V and 4 bases from J, with 13 bases in between. Germline V gives CDR1 MGHRA, CDR2 YSYEKL. The CDR3: CASSQVAPGGYGYTF. CDR3 DNA: TGCGCCAGCAGCCAAGTCGCTCCCGGGGGCTATGGCTACACCTTC.

V and J are TRBV12-3 or TRBV12-4 and TRBJ1-1; D call uncertain. Deletions cut 3 bases from V and 5 bases from J, with 13 bases between. The CDR3 has 14 amino acids. The CDR3 nucleotides are TGTGCCAGCAGTTTTGGAGATCCCGGGACTGAAGCTTTCTTT. This codes for CASSFGDPGTEAFF.